Below, 28 T cell receptor beta chains from the same sample are listed, as sequenced in a study of OX40 agonist ivuxolimab in advanced cancers. TCRdb's copy holds only in-frame clones and misses some; the assay was immunoSEQ multiplex PCR. Here the sample spans tens of thousands of clones, roughly 80% being singletons. This material consisted of CD4+ or CD8+ T cells sorted from blood, taken in a trial of the OX40 agonist ivuxolimab. The receptor set was obtained from an adult with an advanced solid tumor such as melanoma, head and neck, liver or kidney cancer.

This clone was seen a single time. The chain is built from TRBV29-1 and TRBJ2-7; no firm D call. The CDR3 spans 11 residues. Trimming removed 7 bases from V and 2 bases from J, with 9 bases in between. Per germline, CDR1 SQVTM and CDR2 ANQGSEA. The CDR3 DNA is TGCAGCGCGATAAATACCTACGAGCAGTACTTC. It yields the protein CSAINTYEQYF.

This chain links TRBV28 with TRBJ1-3; D gene ambiguous. Germline lookup yields CDR1 MDHEN and CDR2 SYDVKM. The CDR3 has 14 residues. V lost 7 bases to trimming and J lost 0 bases, with 10 bases between them. The CDR3 coding sequence is TGTGCCAGCACAACCGGGGACTCTGGAAACACCATATATTTT. It encodes CASTTGDSGNTIYF. Complete variable domain (other parts from reference TRBV28 and TRBJ1-3): DVKVTQSSRYLVKRTGEKVFLECVQDMDHENMFWYRQDPGLGLRLIYFSYDVKMKEKGDIPEGYSVSREKKERFSLILESASTNQTSMYLCASTTGDSGNTIYFGEGSWLTVV.

V gene TRBV19 combines with J gene TRBJ1-4, with D unclear. Deletions cut 3 bases from V and 5 bases from J, with 7 bases between. Per the germline V gene, CDR1 is LNHDA and CDR2 is SQIVND (reference sequence). The CDR3 is 13 residues long. This CDR3 reads CASSIRENEKLFF. CDR3 bases: TGTGCCAGTAGTATCCGGGAGAATGAAAAACTGTTTTTT.

The chain uses TRBV2 and TRBJ2-2; D might be TRBD1 (5 bases). Trimming shortened V by 6 bases and J by 2 bases, and 10 bases separated the two germline ends. The CDR3 has 14 amino acids. Germline V CDR1 and CDR2: SNHLY, FYNNEI. The chain's CDR3 is CASRGRVNTGELFF. DNA for the CDR3: TGTGCCAGCAGGGGCAGGGTAAACACCGGGGAGCTGTTTTTT.

The rearrangement links TRBV18 to TRBJ1-1, with D possibly being TRBD1 (5 bases). This CDR3 has 15 residues. Per the germline V gene, CDR1 is KGHSH and CDR2 is LQKENI. The V and J ends lost 2 bases and 2 bases respectively, with 12 bases between them. CDR3 DNA: TGTGCCAGCTCACCAGGGAGGGGTGCCAACACTGAAGCTTTCTTT. As protein: CASSPGRGANTEAFF.

The rearrangement uses TRBV19 and TRBJ1-1; TRBD1 agrees at 10 bases. The V gene end was trimmed by 4 bases and the J gene end by 5 bases; junction bases not matched to a gene: 4. This CDR3 contains 14 residues. Per the germline V gene, CDR1 is LNHDA and CDR2 is SQIVND (reference sequence). The CDR3 region is CASSTGGQGTEAFF. The CDR3, as DNA: TGTGCCAGTAGTACCGGGGGACAGGGGACTGAAGCTTTCTTT.

This clone came up once. The rearrangement uses TRBV5-4 and TRBJ2-6, with D perhaps being TRBD1 or TRBD2 (5 bases each). The germline CDR1 and CDR2 sequences are SGHNT and YYREEE (reference sequence). CDR3 size: 18 residues. V gave up 7 bases and J gave up 0 bases, with 20 bases separating them. CDR3 residues: CASSRRLRGNSGANVLTF. The DNA for the CDR3 is TGTGCCAGCTCTCGAAGGCTCCGGGGCAACTCTGGGGCCAACGTCCTGACTTTC.

This clone was observed a single time. The chain recombines TRBV4-3 with TRBJ1-2; TRBD1 is a possible D gene (5 bases). CDR1 and CDR2 (germline): LGHNA, YSLEER. This CDR3 has 14 amino acids. Trimming pared 3 bases from V and 4 bases from J, leaving 12 bases between. CDR3 DNA: TGCGCCAGCAGCCAGGGACGCGGGCTCTATGGCTACACCTTC. As protein: CASSQGRGLYGYTF.

The gene calls are TRBV6-1 and TRBJ2-7, with TRBD1 matching over 11 bases. The V and J ends lost 5 bases and 3 bases, in that order; junction bases with no gene match: 3. The CDR3 extends over 14 amino acids. Germline V gene data show CDR1 as MNHNS and CDR2 as SASEGT. The CDR3 reads CASSSGTGGYEQYF. DNA of the CDR3: TGTGCCAGCAGTTCCGGGACAGGGGGCTACGAGCAGTACTTC.

This clone was observed a single time. One end of the junction varies from germline; a read error may be responsible. V is TRBV7-7 and J is TRBJ1-4; D gene unclear. The CDR3 contains 13 residues. Germline V CDR1 and CDR2: SSHAT, FNYEAQ (reference sequence). The DNA of the CDR3 is TGTGCTAGCAGCTTAGGCCTTAATGAAAAACTGTTTTTT. Protein product: CASSLGLNEKLFF.

The chain couples TRBV6-6 to TRBJ1-1; D gene uncertain. CDR3 length: 14 amino acids. Germline V gives CDR1 MNHNY, CDR2 SVGAGI (reference sequence). V lost 5 bases to trimming and J lost 4 bases, with 14 bases between them. CDR3 amino acids: CASSRTGSSTEAFF. For the CDR3, the DNA is TGTGCCAGCAGTCGCACGGGGAGCAGCACTGAAGCTTTCTTT.

The genes are TRBV28 and TRBJ2-6, with D maybe TRBD2 (5 bases). The CDR3 runs to 17 residues. Deletions cut 10 bases from V and 0 bases from J, with 19 bases between. Germline lookup yields CDR1 MDHEN and CDR2 SYDVKM. The CDR3 reads CATLEWGDLSGANVLTF. DNA of the CDR3: TGTGCCACTCTGGAGTGGGGAGACCTCTCTGGGGCCAACGTCCTGACTTTC. Using reference TRBV28 and TRBJ2-6 for the parts outside the CDR3, the full variable domain is DVKVTQSSRYLVKRTGEKVFLECVQDMDHENMFWYRQDPGLGLRLIYFSYDVKMKEKGDIPEGYSVSREKKERFSLILESASTNQTSMYLCATLEWGDLSGANVLTFGAGSRLTVL.

V gene TRBV6-6 combines with J gene TRBJ2-1; 11 nucleotides align to TRBD2. V shed 5 bases, J shed 4 bases, and the junction held 4 bases outside the gene matches. Germline loops: CDR1 MNHNY, CDR2 SVGAGI (reference sequence). The CDR3 has 15 amino acids. CDR3 residues: CASSRGLADYNEQFF. CDR3 DNA sequence: TGTGCCAGCAGTCGGGGACTAGCGGATTACAATGAGCAGTTCTTC.

This sequence joins TRBV7-2 and TRBJ1-2; possibly TRBD1 for D (5 bases). Trimming took 3 bases from V and 6 from J, leaving 17 bases between them. Germline V gene sequence: CDR1 SGHTA, CDR2 FQGNSA. CDR3 length: 15 residues. DNA of the CDR3: TGTGCCAGCAGCTTTCTAGGGGCCAAGGGGAATGGCTACACCTTC. It translates to CASSFLGAKGNGYTF.

This clone has a single count. The chain combines TRBV9 with TRBJ2-7; no reliable D call. The length of the CDR3 is 12 residues. Germline CDR1 is SGDLS and CDR2 is YYNGEE. Trimming removed 3 bases at V and 6 bases at J, with 10 bases between. Here the CDR3 DNA reads TGTGCCAGCAGCGGATTAGTCGGCGAGCAGTACTTC. Translated, it gives CASSGLVGEQYF.

CDR3 DNA: TGTGCCAGCAGCCCCCAGCCGGGGAATGAGCAGTTCTTC. Its protein product is CASSPQPGNEQFF. The genes are TRBV7-3 and TRBJ2-1, with a weak D call TRBD2 (5 bases). The V end lost 5 bases, the J end lost 7 bases, and 12 bases lay between the germline ends. The CDR3 covers 13 residues. Germline V CDR1 and CDR2: SGHTA, FQGTGA.

The V and J genes are TRBV6-6 and TRBJ2-7, with a possible D match to TRBD1 (5 bases). Germline CDR1 reads MNHNY; CDR2 reads SVGAGI (reference sequence). This CDR3 is built from 13 residues. Trimming pared 2 bases from V and 3 bases from J, leaving 8 bases between. The CDR3 DNA reads TGTGCCAGCAGTTACGGACAACGCTACGAGCAGTACTTC. Translating gives CASSYGQRYEQYF.

This clone has just one count. The chain employs TRBV5-1 and TRBJ2-3, with TRBD2 matching 8 bases. The CDR3 runs 14 residues. Germline assignment: CDR1 SGHRS and CDR2 YFSETQ. The V gene end was trimmed by 1 base and the J gene end by 4 bases; junction bases not matched to a gene: 2. Here the CDR3 reads CASSLFGGADTQYF. Written as DNA, the CDR3 is TGCGCCAGCAGCTTGTTCGGGGGGGCAGATACGCAGTATTTT. Combining the CDR3 with reference TRBV5-1 and TRBJ2-3 gives the whole variable domain KAGVTQTPRYLIKTRGQQVTLSCSPISGHRSVSWYQQTPGQGLQFLFEYFSETQRNKGNFPGRFSGRQFSNSRSEMNVSTLELGDSALYLCASSLFGGADTQYFGPGTRLTVL.

The V and J genes are TRBV5-6 and TRBJ1-2, with a tentative D call TRBD1 (5 bases). V was pared by 4 bases and J by 0 bases, with 19 bases between. The germline V gene has CDR1 SGHDT and CDR2 YYEEEE. CDR3 size: 17 residues. The CDR3 is CASSNPGRIVANYGYTF. In DNA form, the CDR3 reads TGTGCCAGCAGCAACCCGGGACGGATCGTAGCTAACTATGGCTACACCTTC.

The rearrangement uses TRBV6-6 and TRBJ1-1; weak D call: TRBD1 (6 bases). The CDR3 contains 13 residues. The V end was cut by 8 bases, the J end by 6 bases, with 16 bases between. Germline values: CDR1 MNHNY, CDR2 SVGAGI (reference sequence). The CDR3 loop reads CASAPQGSAEAFF. For the CDR3, the DNA is TGTGCCAGCGCCCCACAGGGATCAGCTGAAGCTTTCTTT.

The rearrangement uses TRBV18 and TRBJ1-2; no definite D call. This CDR3 spans 13 amino acids. Trimming left V 0 bases short and J 7 bases short, with 9 bases between. Germline loops: CDR1 KGHSH, CDR2 LQKENI. The CDR3 sequence: CASSPPGEAGYTF. Here the CDR3 DNA reads TGTGCCAGCTCACCACCCGGGGAAGCTGGCTACACCTTC.

The chain uses TRBV11-3 and TRBJ2-7; D may be TRBD1 or TRBD2 (6 bases each). This CDR3 is 15 amino acids long. Trimming took off 5 bases at V and 7 bases at J, with 21 bases between the two ends. From germline, CDR1 is SGHNT and CDR2 YENEEA. This CDR3 is CASSRPFLGGYEQYF. The CDR3 nucleotides read TGTGCCAGCAGCCGACCCTTCTTGGGGGGCTATGAGCAGTACTTC.

The rearrangement links TRBV5-4 to TRBJ2-5; D is perhaps TRBD1 or TRBD2 (5 bases each). With the DNA end fitting TRBJ2-7 better, the J assignment may be wrong. Germline CDR1 reads SGHNT; CDR2 reads YYREEE (reference sequence). The CDR3 is 15 residues long. CDR3 loop: CASSLLGARAYEQYF. For the CDR3, the DNA is TGTGCCAGCAGCTTGCTCGGGGCGAGGGCCTACGAGCAGTACTTC.

This clone has just one count. CDR3 region: CSVEDPRGPLNEQYF. Written as DNA, the CDR3 is TGCAGCGTTGAAGATCCCAGGGGGCCTTTGAACGAGCAGTACTTC. The gene calls are TRBV29-1 and TRBJ2-7; 8 bases fit TRBD1. J was trimmed by 5 bases and V by 0 bases; bases with no gene match: 9. Per the germline V gene, CDR1 is SQVTM and CDR2 is ANQGSEA. The CDR3 has 15 residues.

This chain connects TRBV5-6 to TRBJ2-5, with a tentative D call TRBD2 (6 bases). CDR1 and CDR2 (germline): SGHDT, YYEEEE. This CDR3 is built from 17 residues. The V and J ends lost 0 bases and 2 bases respectively, with 17 bases between them. CDR3 in amino acids: CASSLGAGTTVQETQYF. CDR3 coding DNA: TGTGCCAGCAGCTTGGGGGCGGGAACAACTGTACAAGAGACCCAGTACTTC.

The gene calls are TRBV5-6 and TRBJ1-1; no firm D call. The germline V gene has CDR1 SGHDT and CDR2 YYEEEE. V was cut by 2 bases and J by 5 bases, with 16 bases left in between. The CDR3 has 15 residues. CDR3 sequence: CASSFDGLGSTEAFF. The CDR3 DNA reads TGTGCCAGCAGCTTTGACGGGTTGGGGTCTACTGAAGCTTTCTTT.

This clone appeared a single time. This sequence joins TRBV7-8 and TRBJ2-5; D gene ambiguous. V shed 1 base and J shed 2 bases, with 8 bases lying between them. This CDR3 spans 14 amino acids. CDR1 is SGHVS and CDR2 is FQNEAQ in the germline V gene. The CDR3 protein is CASSLGPTQETQYF. CDR3 nucleotides: TGTGCCAGCAGCTTAGGGCCAACGCAAGAGACCCAGTACTTC.

The rearrangement links TRBV6-1 to TRBJ2-7, with TRBD1 matching 7 bases. The V gene end was trimmed by 2 bases and the J gene end by 12 bases; junction bases not matched to a gene: 10. This CDR3 region has 13 residues. The germline V gene encodes CDR1 MNHNS and CDR2 SASEGT. The CDR3 reads CASSETTWDSRYF. DNA of the CDR3: TGTGCCAGCAGTGAAACGACCTGGGACAGTCGGTACTTC.